This TCR beta chain is drawn from a study of radiation and T cells in renal cell carcinoma. The overall study: Nephrectomy followed 15 Gy stereotactic body radiation by 4 weeks. Regarding the study as a whole: Top tumor clonotypes rose in blood 2 weeks post-radiation, then contracted.

With regard to this clone: The antigen is unknown.

Time point in this sample: baseline pretreatment blood. Treatment defined: 15 Gy SBRT to primary tumor, nephrectomy 4 weeks later. Radiation-treated patients gave blood at baseline, week 2 and week 4. Clear cell pathology was present in this patient's renal cell carcinoma. The assay was immunoSEQ multiplex PCR, and TCRdb's table has in-frame clones only and misses some. The sample lists about 160,000 clones, about 85% occurring once. The CDR3 consists of 12 residues. V lost 2 bases, J lost 4 bases, and 3 bases lay in between. Germline V CDR1 and CDR2: ENHRY, SYGVKD. The chain joins TRBV10-3 to TRBJ2-4; D is ambiguous. The source material was blood, sampled from a patient whose treatment included radiotherapy and nephrectomy. The TCR sequence derives from a woman aged 70-85 years with renal cell carcinoma. CDR3 residues: CAISEGKNIQYF. CDR3 DNA sequence: TGTGCCATCAGTGAGGGGAAAAACATTCAGTACTTC.